These 32 T cell receptor beta chains originate from one sample sequenced in a study of blood T cells in healthy people across ages. A second PCR of roughly 6 to 12 cycles used a sample-barcoded 5' primer and a J-beta primer mix. Via MiXCR, TCRdb re-called the 5' RACE reads, giving one row per CDR3 protein. The table shows approximately 780,000 distinct CDR3 sequences, with around 25% occurring only once. Another study also made use of these data, one on T cells of mothers and their children.

Material: blood. The receptors stem from a boy aged 5 to 17 in good health.

This clonotype was detected a few times. The chain links TRBV3-1 to TRBJ2-7, with 12 bases matching TRBD2. The J call may be mistaken, given a closer DNA end match to TRBJ2-1. The length of the CDR3 is 19 residues. CDR1 is LGHDT and CDR2 is YNNKEL in the germline V gene (reference sequence). The CDR3 DNA reads as TGTGCCAGCAGCCAAGTGGGGCTAGCGGGGGGGCAGGGCTACAATGAGCAGTTCTTC. This encodes CASSQVGLAGGQGYNEQFF.

J is TRBJ1-3 and V is TRBV10-3, with unresolved D. Trimming removed 4 bases at V and 2 bases at J, with 9 bases between. CDR1 is ENHRY, CDR2 SYGVKD, per germline. This CDR3 is built from 14 residues. CDR3 nucleotide sequence: TGTGCCATCAGTGTCTACCCCCCTGGAAACACCATATATTTT. Its protein is CAISVYPPGNTIYF.

The rearrangement joins TRBV5-5 to TRBJ1-4; no clear D. CDR1 and CDR2 (germline): SGHKS, YYEKEE (reference sequence). CDR3 length: 16 amino acids. Trimming removed 0 bases from V and 8 bases from J, with 17 bases in between. CDR3 loop: CASSLGGLNYGEKLFF. Written as DNA, the CDR3 is TGTGCCAGCAGCTTGGGAGGGCTAAATTACGGGGAAAAACTGTTTTTT.

CDR3 residues: CASRGGGAYEQYF. The CDR3 nucleotides are TGCGCCAGCCGCGGCGGGGGGGCCTACGAGCAGTACTTC. This chain connects TRBV5-1 to TRBJ2-7; TRBD2 matches 9 bases. Germline values: CDR1 SGHRS, CDR2 YFSETQ. V lost 7 bases to trimming and J lost 2 bases; unmatched junction nucleotides: 4. CDR3 length: 13 amino acids.

This sequence joins TRBV15 and TRBJ2-6, with a weak D call TRBD2 (6 bases). Between the trimmed V and J ends, which lost 3 bases and 0 bases, there was a span of 12 bases. The CDR3 covers 17 residues. Germline V gene data show CDR1 as LNHNV and CDR2 as YYDKDF (reference sequence). CDR3 bases: TGTGCCACCAGCAGTTGGCTAGCGCCCTCTGGGGCCAACGTCCTGACTTTC. This gives the protein CATSSWLAPSGANVLTF.

This clonotype is a singleton in its sample. The genes are TRBV20-1 and TRBJ2-7; 15 bases align to TRBD2. The end of the DNA is better explained by TRBJ2-1, so the J call may be wrong. The CDR3 length is 14 residues. Germline V gene data show CDR1 as DFQATT and CDR2 as SNEGSKA (reference sequence). The CDR3 DNA sequence: TGCAGTGCTCGGACTAGCGGGGGGGGAGGAGAGCAGTTCTTC. Translated, it gives CSARTSGGGGEQFF.

The genes are TRBV7-2 and TRBJ2-3; D remains unclear. The V and J ends lost 1 base and 1 base respectively, with 12 bases between them. Germline V gives CDR1 SGHTA, CDR2 FQGNSA. The CDR3 is 16 residues long. Here the CDR3 reads CASSLGSATRTDTQYF. CDR3 sequence (DNA): TGTGCCAGCAGCTTAGGGAGTGCGACTCGCACAGATACGCAGTATTTT.

This rearrangement joins TRBV4-1 to TRBJ2-5; D gene ambiguous. The CDR3 consists of 14 residues. V was shortened by 0 bases and J by 1 base, with 6 bases between the two germline ends. In germline, CDR1 is MGHRA, CDR2 YSYEKL. This CDR3 is CASSQEWGQETQYF. The CDR3 DNA sequence: TGCGCCAGCAGCCAAGAGTGGGGCCAAGAGACCCAGTACTTC.

In this sample, this clonotype turned up a few times. The chain is built from TRBV7-9 and TRBJ1-4; D remains unclear. V was cut by 5 bases and J by 8 bases, with 15 bases left in between. The germline CDR1 and CDR2 sequences are SEHNR and FQNEAQ (reference sequence). The CDR3 is 14 residues long. The CDR3 DNA sequence: TGTGCCAGCAGCATGCGGCAAGAGGGAGAAAAACTGTTTTTT. This encodes CASSMRQEGEKLFF.

This rearrangement joins TRBV15 to TRBJ2-7, with 7 nucleotides matching TRBD1. The CDR3 has 18 residues. From germline, CDR1 is LNHNV and CDR2 YYDKDF (reference sequence). Trimming took 8 bases from V and 4 from J; bases not matched to a gene: 23. CDR3 nucleotide sequence: TGTGCCACCTCCCCTGACCTAGGGCAGGGGGAAATACCGTACGAGCAGTACTTC. Its translation is CATSPDLGQGEIPYEQYF.

The V gene is TRBV27, the J gene TRBJ1-5; D is unclear. Germline V gene data show CDR1 as MNHEY and CDR2 as SMNVEV (reference sequence). The V end lost 0 bases, the J end lost 9 bases, and 9 bases lay between the germline ends. The CDR3 is 13 residues long. This CDR3 is CASSLSMSRPQHF. The CDR3 DNA reads TGTGCCAGCAGTTTATCGATGAGTAGGCCCCAGCATTTT.

In this sample, this clonotype turned up a few times. This chain joins TRBV5-1 and TRBJ2-7; either TRBD1 or TRBD2 may fit D (5 bases each). With 7 bases removed from V and 4 bases from J, the gap between germline ends came to 12 bases. The V gene's germline CDR1 is SGHRS and CDR2 YFSETQ. There are 12 residues in the CDR3. This CDR3 reads CASSRDQYEQYF. The CDR3 bases are TGCGCCAGCTCCCGGGACCAATACGAGCAGTACTTC.

This clonotype has only a few counts. The chain carries TRBV7-2 and TRBJ1-1; TRBD1 might be the D (6 bases). From germline, CDR1 is SGHTA and CDR2 FQGNSA. The V end was cut by 5 bases, the J end by 11 bases, with 15 bases between. CDR3 length equals 12 residues. As DNA, the CDR3 is TGTGCCAGCAGCCTCCGACAGGCCGCGGCTTTCTTT. As protein: CASSLRQAAAFF.

The chain combines TRBV6-1 with TRBJ2-5; 9 bases map to TRBD1. The CDR3 is 16 amino acids. Germline lookup yields CDR1 MNHNS and CDR2 SASEGT. The V and J ends lost 5 bases and 0 bases, in that order; junction bases with no gene match: 7. In nucleotides, the CDR3 is TGTGCCAGCAGTACCCGGGACAGGGCGTACCAAGAGACCCAGTACTTC. It is translated as CASSTRDRAYQETQYF.

This clonotype has a handful of counts. The gene calls are TRBV12-3 or TRBV12-4 and TRBJ2-1; TRBD1 is a possible D gene (6 bases). The CDR3 is made up of 16 amino acids. V lost 4 bases to trimming and J lost 12 bases, with 25 bases between them. CDR3 nucleotides: TGTGCCAGCAGTTCTCCCTTGCCGGACGGCTTACAGGGGCAGTTCTTC. Amino acid sequence: CASSSPLPDGLQGQFF.

The J gene is TRBJ2-1, the V gene TRBV6-5; TRBD2 is a possible D gene (5 bases). V was cut by 0 bases and J by 6 bases, with 9 bases left in between. Germline assignment: CDR1 MNHEY and CDR2 SVGAGI. CDR3 length equals 14 residues. CDR3 in DNA: TGTGCCAGCAGTTACTCAAGGACTTCCAATGAGCAGTTCTTC. Its translation: CASSYSRTSNEQFF.

Concerning this clonotype: One junction end does not reproduce the germline sequence, and a read error may be involved. This rearrangement joins TRBV20-1 to TRBJ1-5; no clear D gene. Per germline, CDR1 DFQATT and CDR2 SNEGSKA (reference sequence). This CDR3 comprises 13 residues. CDR3: CSARVDLGQPQHF. The CDR3 DNA is TGCAGTGCTAGAGTGGACCTCGGTCAGCCCCAACATTTT.

This chain joins TRBV27 and TRBJ2-5, with 7 bases identical to TRBD1. Germline lookup yields CDR1 MNHEY and CDR2 SMNVEV (reference sequence). V was pared by 8 bases and J by 3 bases, with 6 bases of the junction left unmatched. This CDR3 contains 13 residues. CDR3 in DNA: TGTGCCAGCGGGTACAGGGGAAAAGAGACCCAGTACTTC. It is translated as CASGYRGKETQYF.

Concerning this clonotype: Mismatch with germline at one junction end may stem from a read error. The chain is built from TRBV2 and TRBJ2-7, with a weak D call TRBD1 (5 bases). This CDR3 has 13 residues. Germline loops: CDR1 SNHLY, CDR2 FYNNEI. DNA of the CDR3: TGTGCCAGCAGGGAAGACAGAGCCTACGAGCAGTACTTC. Encoded protein: CASREDRAYEQYF.

A few counts support this clonotype. The chain joins TRBV25-1 to TRBJ2-7, with a weak D call TRBD2 (6 bases). The CDR3 is made up of 14 amino acids. Germline CDR1 MGHDK, CDR2 SYGVNS. The germline V and J ends were trimmed by 5 bases and 5 bases, with 16 bases remaining between them. The CDR3: CASSSKGGLDEQYF. For the CDR3, the DNA is TGTGCCAGCAGTTCCAAGGGAGGACTGGACGAGCAGTACTTC.

J is TRBJ2-3 and V is TRBV7-9, with TRBD2 matching 12 bases. J lost 6 bases, V lost 5 bases, and 6 bases had no gene match. Germline CDR1 is SEHNR and CDR2 is FQNEAQ (reference sequence). This CDR3 is built from 15 residues. The CDR3 DNA follows: TGTGCCAGCAGCACACTAGCGGGGGGAGGGGATACGCAGTATTTT. Translation gives CASSTLAGGGDTQYF.

There are a few counts of this clonotype. The chain couples TRBV5-1 to TRBJ2-7, with 7 bases identical to TRBD1. This CDR3 is built from 15 residues. Trimming at V came to 0 bases and at J to 5 bases, leaving 8 bases not matched to a gene. Germline CDR1 is SGHRS and CDR2 is YFSETQ. The CDR3 spells CASSLGHQGVDEQYF. CDR3 nucleotide sequence: TGCGCCAGCAGCTTGGGTCACCAGGGGGTAGACGAGCAGTACTTC.

The chain combines TRBV4-2 with TRBJ1-2; 9 positions agree with TRBD1. The CDR3 is 13 amino acids. With V trimmed by 5 bases and J by 5 bases, 3 bases remained unmatched. Germline CDR1 is LGHNA and CDR2 is YNFKEQ. CDR3 sequence reads: CASSATGGYGYTF. The CDR3 nucleotides read TGTGCCAGCAGCGCGACAGGGGGATATGGCTACACCTTC.

This CDR3 is CASSSYAGRNPTYYGYTF. DNA for the CDR3: TGTGCCAGCAGCTCATATGCGGGACGGAATCCCACTTACTATGGCTACACCTTC. This rearrangement joins TRBV7-9 to TRBJ1-2; D is perhaps TRBD1 (5 bases). V was clipped by 4 bases and J by 3 bases, with 24 bases between them. This CDR3 has 18 amino acids. From germline, CDR1 is SEHNR and CDR2 FQNEAQ (reference sequence). The entire variable domain, with the rest obtained from reference TRBV7-9 and TRBJ1-2, is as follows: DTGVSQNPRHKITKRGQNVTFRCDPISEHNRLYWYRQTLGQGPEFLTYFQNEAQLEKSRLLSDRFSAERPKGSFSTLEIQRTEQGDSAMYLCASSSYAGRNPTYYGYTFGSGTRLTVV.

This clonotype has just a few counts. The chain carries TRBV12-3 or TRBV12-4 and TRBJ2-4; D ambiguous. This CDR3 contains 16 residues. With 5 bases removed from V and 0 bases from J, the gap between germline ends came to 14 bases. For the CDR3, the DNA is TGTGCCAGCAGTACACGACTGGTCCTAGCCAAAAACATTCAGTACTTC. It encodes CASSTRLVLAKNIQYF.

This clonotype has only a few counts. This chain uses TRBV5-6 with TRBJ2-5; unclear D gene. The ends were cut back, 0 bases at V and 5 bases at J, with 11 bases in the middle. This CDR3 spans 14 amino acids. CDR1 is SGHDT, CDR2 YYEEEE, per germline. For the CDR3, the DNA is TGTGCCAGCAGCTTGGCGGCTGGGTTGGAGACCCAGTACTTC. Encoded protein: CASSLAAGLETQYF.

This clonotype turned up a few times. V gene TRBV29-1 combines with J gene TRBJ1-2, with TRBD1 matching over 7 bases. The germline gives CDR1 SQVTM, CDR2 ANQGSEA. Trimming removed 5 bases from V and 2 bases from J; junction bases left unmatched: 2. The CDR3 spans 12 residues. CDR3 sequence reads: CSVRDSNYGYTF. The CDR3 region has the DNA TGCAGCGTTAGGGACAGCAACTATGGCTACACCTTC.

The sample holds a few counts of this clonotype. Written as DNA, the CDR3 is TGCGCCAGCAGCTTAACCTCCGCTACTCAGGGCGAGCAGTACTTC. This gives the protein CASSLTSATQGEQYF. The chain employs TRBV5-1 and TRBJ2-7; possibly TRBD1 for D (5 bases). Germline assignment: CDR1 SGHRS and CDR2 YFSETQ. V lost 2 bases, J lost 6 bases, and 18 bases lay in between. The CDR3 totals 15 residues.

For the CDR3, the DNA is TGTGCCAGCACCCGGACAGGGAGAGCTAACTATGGCTACACCTTC. It translates to CASTRTGRANYGYTF. The V gene is TRBV7-9, the J gene TRBJ1-2; 8 nucleotides agree with TRBD1. V gave up 7 bases and J gave up 0 bases; unmatched junction bases: 7. CDR3 length equals 15 residues. The germline V gene has CDR1 SEHNR and CDR2 FQNEAQ (reference sequence).

V and J are TRBV13 and TRBJ1-6; unclear D gene. V was trimmed by 5 bases and J by 12 bases, leaving 11 bases between them. The CDR3 consists of 12 residues. Looked up from germline, CDR1 is PRHDT and CDR2 is FYEKMQ (reference sequence). The CDR3: CASSRGQRPLHF. The CDR3 nucleotides read TGTGCCAGCAGCCGAGGCCAGAGACCCCTCCACTTT.

The chain links TRBV19 to TRBJ1-1; the D gene is possibly TRBD1 (6 bases). V lost 6 bases and J 1 base, leaving 18 bases between the germline ends. Germline V lookup: CDR1 LNHDA, CDR2 SQIVND (reference sequence). This CDR3 spans 16 amino acids. CDR3 nucleotide sequence: TGTGCCAGTAGAATCGCGGGGGGCGGTGGGAACACTGAAGCTTTCTTT. This codes for CASRIAGGGGNTEAFF.

The V gene is TRBV5-1, the J gene TRBJ2-5; no definite D call. TRBJ2-1 matches the DNA end more closely, so the J call is doubtful. The germline V gene encodes CDR1 SGHRS and CDR2 YFSETQ. This CDR3 is 14 amino acids long. The chain's CDR3 is CASSASSSRPEQFF. CDR3 in DNA: TGCGCCAGCAGCGCATCCTCTTCCAGGCCTGAGCAGTTCTTC.